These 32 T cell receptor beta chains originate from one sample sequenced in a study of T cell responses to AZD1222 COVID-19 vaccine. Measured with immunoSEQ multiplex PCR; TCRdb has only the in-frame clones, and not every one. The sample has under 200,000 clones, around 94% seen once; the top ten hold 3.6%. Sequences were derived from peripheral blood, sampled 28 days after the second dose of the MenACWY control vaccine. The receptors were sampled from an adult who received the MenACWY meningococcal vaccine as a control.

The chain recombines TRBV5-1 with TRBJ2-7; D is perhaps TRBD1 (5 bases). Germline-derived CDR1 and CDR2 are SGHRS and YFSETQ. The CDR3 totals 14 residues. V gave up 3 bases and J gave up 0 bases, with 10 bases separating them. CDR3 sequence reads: CASSWTTSSYEQYF. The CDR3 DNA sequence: TGCGCCAGCAGCTGGACAACCAGCTCCTACGAGCAGTACTTC.

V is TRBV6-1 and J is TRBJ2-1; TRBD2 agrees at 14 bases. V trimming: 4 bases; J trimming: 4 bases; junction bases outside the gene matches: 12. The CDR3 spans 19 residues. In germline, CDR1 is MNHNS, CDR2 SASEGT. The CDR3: CASSAGLAGADIWYNEQFF. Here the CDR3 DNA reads TGTGCCAGCAGTGCGGGACTAGCGGGAGCCGATATATGGTACAATGAGCAGTTCTTC.

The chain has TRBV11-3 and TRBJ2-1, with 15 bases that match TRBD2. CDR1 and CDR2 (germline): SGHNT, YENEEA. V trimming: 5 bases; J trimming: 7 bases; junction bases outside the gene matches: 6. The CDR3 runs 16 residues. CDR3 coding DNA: TGTGCCAGCAGCCCGGGACTAGCGGGAGGTTTGAATGAGCAGTTCTTC. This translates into CASSPGLAGGLNEQFF.

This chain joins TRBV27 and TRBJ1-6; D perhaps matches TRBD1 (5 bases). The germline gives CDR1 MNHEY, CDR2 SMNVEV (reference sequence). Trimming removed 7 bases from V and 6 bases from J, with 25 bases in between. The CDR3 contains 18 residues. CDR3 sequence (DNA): TGTGCCAGCACCCTTTTCGGCAGGCGGGACCCGGGTAATTCACCCCTCCACTTT. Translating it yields CASTLFGRRDPGNSPLHF.

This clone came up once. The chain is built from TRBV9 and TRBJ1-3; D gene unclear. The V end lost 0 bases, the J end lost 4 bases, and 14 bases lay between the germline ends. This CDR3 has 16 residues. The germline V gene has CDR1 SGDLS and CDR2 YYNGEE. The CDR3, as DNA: TGTGCCAGCAGCGTAGCGGCCAACTCGGCCGGAAACACCATATATTTT. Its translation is CASSVAANSAGNTIYF.

CDR3 sequence reads: CASSWMAGSIHEQYF. The CDR3 nucleotides read TGTGCCAGCAGTTGGATGGCAGGGTCAATTCACGAGCAGTACTTC. This chain joins TRBV6-2 or TRBV6-3 and TRBJ2-7, with a tentative D call TRBD1 (5 bases). Germline values: CDR1 MNHEY, CDR2 SVGEGT. V was cut by 4 bases and J by 5 bases, with 18 bases left in between. This CDR3 spans 15 amino acids.

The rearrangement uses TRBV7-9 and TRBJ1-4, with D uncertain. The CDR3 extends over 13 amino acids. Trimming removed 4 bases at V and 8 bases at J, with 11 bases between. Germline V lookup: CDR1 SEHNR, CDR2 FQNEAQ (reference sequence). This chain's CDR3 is CASSSESGEKLFF. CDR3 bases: TGTGCCAGCAGCTCGGAATCGGGCGAAAAACTGTTTTTT.

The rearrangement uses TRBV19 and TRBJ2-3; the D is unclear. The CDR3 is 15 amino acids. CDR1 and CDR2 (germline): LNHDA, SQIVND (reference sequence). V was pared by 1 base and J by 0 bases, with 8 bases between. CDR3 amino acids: CASSIARRSTDTQYF. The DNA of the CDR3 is TGTGCCAGTAGTATAGCGAGGAGAAGCACAGATACGCAGTATTTT.

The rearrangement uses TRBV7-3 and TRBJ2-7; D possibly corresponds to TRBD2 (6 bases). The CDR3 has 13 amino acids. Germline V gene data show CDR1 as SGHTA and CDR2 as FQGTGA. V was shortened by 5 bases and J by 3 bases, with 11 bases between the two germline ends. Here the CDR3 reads CASSRGANYEQYF. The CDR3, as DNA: TGTGCCAGCAGCCGCGGGGCCAACTACGAGCAGTACTTC. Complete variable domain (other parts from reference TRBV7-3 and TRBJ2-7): GAGVSQTPSNKVTEKGKYVELRCDPISGHTALYWYRQSLGQGPEFLIYFQGTGAADDSGLPNDRFFAVRPEGSVSTLKIQRTERGDSAVYLCASSRGANYEQYFGPGTRLTVT.

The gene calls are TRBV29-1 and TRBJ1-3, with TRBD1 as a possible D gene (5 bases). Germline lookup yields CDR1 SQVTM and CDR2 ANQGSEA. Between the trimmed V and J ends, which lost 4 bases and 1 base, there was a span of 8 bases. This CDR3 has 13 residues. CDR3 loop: CSVGGGSGNTIYF. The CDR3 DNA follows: TGCAGCGTTGGTGGGGGGTCTGGAAACACCATATATTTT.

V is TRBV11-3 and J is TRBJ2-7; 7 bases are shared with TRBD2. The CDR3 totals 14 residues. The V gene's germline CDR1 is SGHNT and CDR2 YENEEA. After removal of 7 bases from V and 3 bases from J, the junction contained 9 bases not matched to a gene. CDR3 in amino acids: CASTPSGNIYEQYF. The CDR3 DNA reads TGTGCCAGCACTCCTAGCGGAAACATCTACGAGCAGTACTTC.

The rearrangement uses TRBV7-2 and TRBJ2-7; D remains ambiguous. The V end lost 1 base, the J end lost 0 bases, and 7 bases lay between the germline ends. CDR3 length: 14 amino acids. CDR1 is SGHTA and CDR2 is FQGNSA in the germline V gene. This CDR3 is CASSLDTYSYEQYF. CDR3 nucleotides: TGTGCCAGCAGCTTAGACACGTACTCCTACGAGCAGTACTTC.

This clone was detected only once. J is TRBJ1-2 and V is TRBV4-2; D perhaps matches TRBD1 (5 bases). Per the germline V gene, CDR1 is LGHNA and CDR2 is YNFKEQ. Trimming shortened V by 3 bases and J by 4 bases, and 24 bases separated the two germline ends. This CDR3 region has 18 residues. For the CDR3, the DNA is TGTGCCAGCAGCCATGGGGACGCGTCAACCCTTAATTCCTATGGCTACACCTTC. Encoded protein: CASSHGDASTLNSYGYTF.

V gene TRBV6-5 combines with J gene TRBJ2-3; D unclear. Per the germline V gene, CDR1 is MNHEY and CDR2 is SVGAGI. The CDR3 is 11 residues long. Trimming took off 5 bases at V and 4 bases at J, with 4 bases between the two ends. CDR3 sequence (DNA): TGTGCCAGCAGTAGATCAGATACGCAGTATTTT. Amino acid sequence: CASSRSDTQYF.

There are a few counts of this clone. The CDR3 sequence: CASSVGPGGLDQPQHF. The CDR3 DNA sequence: TGTGCCAGCAGCGTAGGTCCAGGGGGCTTGGATCAGCCCCAGCATTTT. The V and J genes are TRBV9 and TRBJ1-5, with 8 bases lining up with TRBD1. Germline assignment: CDR1 SGDLS and CDR2 YYNGEE. V dropped 0 bases and J dropped 5; count of bases not matched to a gene: 7. The CDR3 length is 16 residues.

In DNA, the CDR3 is TGTGCCAGCAGCCCAACCTTGAGCGAGCAGTACTTC. Translated, it gives CASSPTLSEQYF. This chain connects TRBV3-1 (or the pseudogene TRBV3-2) to TRBJ2-7; D not certain. The V and J ends lost 4 bases and 6 bases respectively, with 10 bases between them. CDR1 and CDR2 (germline): LGHDT, YNNKEL (reference sequence). The CDR3 is made up of 12 amino acids.

The chain's CDR3 is CASSKGLGETQYF. The CDR3 DNA sequence: TGTGCCAGCAGCAAGGGACTAGGGGAGACCCAGTACTTC. This sequence joins TRBV7-9 and TRBJ2-5; 8 bases agree with TRBD2. V gave up 5 bases and J gave up 5 bases; unmatched junction bases: 4. Germline values: CDR1 SEHNR, CDR2 FQNEAQ (reference sequence). The length of the CDR3 is 13 residues. Based on the CDR3 plus reference TRBV7-9 and TRBJ2-5, the full variable domain is DTGVSQNPRHKITKRGQNVTFRCDPISEHNRLYWYRQTLGQGPEFLTYFQNEAQLEKSRLLSDRFSAERPKGSFSTLEIQRTEQGDSAMYLCASSKGLGETQYFGPGTRLLVL.

This CDR3 reads CASSLGGTSYNEQFF. The CDR3, as DNA: TGTGCCAGCAGCTTGGGCGGGACCTCCTACAATGAGCAGTTCTTC. The chain joins TRBV7-2 to TRBJ2-1; the D gene is possibly TRBD2 (6 bases). Germline V gives CDR1 SGHTA, CDR2 FQGNSA. This CDR3 has 15 amino acids. V dropped 3 bases and J dropped 0 bases, with 9 bases sitting between them.

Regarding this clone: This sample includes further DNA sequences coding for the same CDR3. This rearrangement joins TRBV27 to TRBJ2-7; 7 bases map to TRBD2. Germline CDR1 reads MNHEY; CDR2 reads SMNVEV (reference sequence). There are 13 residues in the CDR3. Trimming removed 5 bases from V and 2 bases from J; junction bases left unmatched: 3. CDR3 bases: TGTGCCAGCAGTCCTAGCGGACCCTACGAGCAGTACTTC. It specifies CASSPSGPYEQYF.

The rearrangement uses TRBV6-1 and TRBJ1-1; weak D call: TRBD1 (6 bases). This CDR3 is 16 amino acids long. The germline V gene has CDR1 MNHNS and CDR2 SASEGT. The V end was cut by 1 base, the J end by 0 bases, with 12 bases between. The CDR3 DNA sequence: TGTGCCAGCAGTGAAGTCAGGGGCCGTATGAACACTGAAGCTTTCTTT. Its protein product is CASSEVRGRMNTEAFF.

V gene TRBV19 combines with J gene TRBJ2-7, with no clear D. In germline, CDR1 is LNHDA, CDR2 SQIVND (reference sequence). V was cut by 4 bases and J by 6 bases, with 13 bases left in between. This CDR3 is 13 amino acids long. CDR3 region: CASSNGRRGEQYF. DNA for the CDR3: TGTGCCAGTAGTAACGGTAGGCGAGGCGAGCAGTACTTC.

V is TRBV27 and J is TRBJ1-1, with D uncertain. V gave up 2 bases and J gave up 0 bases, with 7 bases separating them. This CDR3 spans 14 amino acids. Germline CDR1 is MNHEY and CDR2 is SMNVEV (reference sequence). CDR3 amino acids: CASSLAVMNTEAFF. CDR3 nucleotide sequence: TGTGCCAGCAGTTTAGCAGTGATGAACACTGAAGCTTTCTTT.

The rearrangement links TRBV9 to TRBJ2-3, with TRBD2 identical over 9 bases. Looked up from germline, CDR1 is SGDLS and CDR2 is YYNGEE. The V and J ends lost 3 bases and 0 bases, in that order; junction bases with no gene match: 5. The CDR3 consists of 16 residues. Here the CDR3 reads CASSARLADSTDTQYF. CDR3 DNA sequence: TGTGCCAGCAGCGCCCGACTAGCGGATAGCACAGATACGCAGTATTTT. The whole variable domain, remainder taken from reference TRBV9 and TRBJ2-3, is DSGVTQTPKHLITATGQRVTLRCSPRSGDLSVYWYQQSLDQGLQFLIQYYNGEERAKGNILERFSAQQFPDLHSELNLSSLELGDSALYFCASSARLADSTDTQYFGPGTRLTVL.

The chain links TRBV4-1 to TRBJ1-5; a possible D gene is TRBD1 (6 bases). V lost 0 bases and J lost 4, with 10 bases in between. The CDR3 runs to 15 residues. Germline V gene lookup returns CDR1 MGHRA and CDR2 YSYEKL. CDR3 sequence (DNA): TGCGCCAGCAGCCAAGAAGGGGGAGGTAATCAGCCCCAGCATTTT. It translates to CASSQEGGGNQPQHF.

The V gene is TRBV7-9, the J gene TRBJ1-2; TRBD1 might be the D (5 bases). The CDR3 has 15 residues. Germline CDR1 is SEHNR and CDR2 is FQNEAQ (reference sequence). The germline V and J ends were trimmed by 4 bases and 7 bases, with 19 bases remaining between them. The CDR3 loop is CASSSLDEGTSGYTF. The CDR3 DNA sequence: TGTGCCAGCAGCTCCCTCGACGAGGGGACTAGTGGCTACACCTTC.

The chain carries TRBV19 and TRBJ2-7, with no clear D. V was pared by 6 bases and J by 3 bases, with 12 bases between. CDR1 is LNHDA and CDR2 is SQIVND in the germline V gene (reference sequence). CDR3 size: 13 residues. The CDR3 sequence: CASSFVLNYEQYF. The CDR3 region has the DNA TGTGCCAGTAGCTTCGTACTCAACTACGAGCAGTACTTC.

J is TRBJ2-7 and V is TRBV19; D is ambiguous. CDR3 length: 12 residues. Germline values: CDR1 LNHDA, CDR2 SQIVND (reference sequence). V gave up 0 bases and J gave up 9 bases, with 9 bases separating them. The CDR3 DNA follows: TGTGCCAGTAGTATAGATTCGGCGGTGCAGTACTTC. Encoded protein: CASSIDSAVQYF. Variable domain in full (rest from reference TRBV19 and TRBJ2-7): DGGITQSPKYLFRKEGQNVTLSCEQNLNHDAMYWYRQDPGQGLRLIYYSQIVNDFQKGDIAEGYSVSREKKESFPLTVTSAQKNPTAFYLCASSIDSAVQYFGPGTRLTVT.

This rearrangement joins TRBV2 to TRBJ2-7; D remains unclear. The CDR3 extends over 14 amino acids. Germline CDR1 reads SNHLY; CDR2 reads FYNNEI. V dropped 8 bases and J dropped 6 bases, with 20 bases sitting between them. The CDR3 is CASVPDAGPSEQYF. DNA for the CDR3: TGTGCCAGCGTCCCCGATGCTGGCCCATCCGAGCAGTACTTC.

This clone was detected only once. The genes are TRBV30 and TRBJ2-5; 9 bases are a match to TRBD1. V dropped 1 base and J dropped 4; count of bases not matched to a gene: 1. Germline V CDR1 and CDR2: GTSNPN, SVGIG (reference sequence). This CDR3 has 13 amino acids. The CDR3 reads CAWSGTGAETQYF. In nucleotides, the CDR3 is TGTGCCTGGAGTGGGACAGGGGCAGAGACCCAGTACTTC.

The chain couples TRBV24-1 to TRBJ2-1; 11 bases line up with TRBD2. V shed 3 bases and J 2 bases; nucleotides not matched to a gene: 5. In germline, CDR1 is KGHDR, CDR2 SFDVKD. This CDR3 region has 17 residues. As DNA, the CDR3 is TGTGCCACCAGTGATCCGGGACTAGCGGCAACCTACAATGAGCAGTTCTTC. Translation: CATSDPGLAATYNEQFF.

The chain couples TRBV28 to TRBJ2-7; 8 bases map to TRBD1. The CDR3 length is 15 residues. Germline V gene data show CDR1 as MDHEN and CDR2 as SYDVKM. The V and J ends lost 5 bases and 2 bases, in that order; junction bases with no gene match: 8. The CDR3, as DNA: TGTGCCAGCAGTCCCCGACAGGGGCTGGCCTACGAGCAGTACTTC. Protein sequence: CASSPRQGLAYEQYF. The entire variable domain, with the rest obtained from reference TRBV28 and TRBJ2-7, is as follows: DVKVTQSSRYLVKRTGEKVFLECVQDMDHENMFWYRQDPGLGLRLIYFSYDVKMKEKGDIPEGYSVSREKKERFSLILESASTNQTSMYLCASSPRQGLAYEQYFGPGTRLTVT.

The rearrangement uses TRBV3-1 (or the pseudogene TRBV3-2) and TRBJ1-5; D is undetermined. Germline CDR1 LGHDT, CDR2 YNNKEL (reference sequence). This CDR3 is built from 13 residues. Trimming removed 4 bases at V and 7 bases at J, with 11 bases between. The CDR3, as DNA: TGTGCCAGCAGCCCCGCGGCCGGGCAGCCCCAGCATTTT. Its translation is CASSPAAGQPQHF.